The next 25 T cell receptor beta chains were all read from a single sample in a study of T cell clonality in common variable immunodeficiency. Method: immunoSEQ multiplex PCR; TCRdb's copy keeps in-frame clones and lacks some. The sample was found to contain some 44,000 clones, and every one recurs. Sequenced: peripheral blood mononuclear cells. The receptors come from a person between 18 and 69 years old in good health.

This clone was seen ten or more times. The read is 3 residues too short to cover the CDR3 end, so that end is filled in from the germline J gene. The V and J genes are TRBV5-1 and TRBJ2-3, with D possibly matching TRBD1 (6 bases). CDR3 length: 14 amino acids. Germline lookup yields CDR1 SGHRS and CDR2 YFSETQ. The V end was cut by 4 bases, the J end by 4 bases, with 13 bases between. The covered CDR3 bases are TGCGCCAGCAGCCTCGGCAGGGGTGCAGATACG. Residues: CASSLGRGADT. The full CDR3 sequence reads CASSLGRGADTQYF.

This clone was picked up many times. The read ends 3 residues early relative to the CDR3; the germline J gene fills the gap. The gene calls are TRBV5-1 and TRBJ2-7, with a possible D match to TRBD2 (5 bases). This CDR3 contains 13 residues. V lost 0 bases, J lost 5 bases, and 9 bases lay in between. CDR1 and CDR2 from the germline V gene are SGHRS and YFSETQ. CDR3 DNA, as far as it was read: TGCGCCAGCAGCTTGGCCCGGGGTGACGAG. Translated: CASSLARGDE. The entire CDR3 is CASSLARGDEQYF.

Note on this clone: The read gets to within 3 residues of the CDR3 end, and the germline J gene fills in the rest. The gene calls are TRBV7-2 and TRBJ1-5; 7 bases fit TRBD1. Germline V lookup: CDR1 SGHTA, CDR2 FQGNSA. The CDR3 spans 15 residues. Trimming at V came to 2 bases and at J to 0 bases, leaving 1 base not matched to a gene. The CDR3 spells CASSLRQGSNQPQHF. The sequenced part of the CDR3 DNA is TGTGCCAGCAGCTTAAGACAGGGTAGCAATCAGCCC.

This clone was picked up many times. The CDR3 end lies 3 residues beyond the end of the read and is filled in from the germline J gene. The J gene is TRBJ2-1, the V gene TRBV29-1; 8 bases are a match to TRBD1. Germline CDR1 and CDR2: SQVTM and ANQGSEA. The CDR3 extends over 16 amino acids. V lost 6 bases, J lost 1 base, and 11 bases stayed unmatched. The sequenced CDR3 bases are TGCAGCGTGCTAGAACGGACAGGGTGGTCCTACAATGAG. Protein: CSVLERTGWSYNE. The whole CDR3 sequence is CSVLERTGWSYNEQFF.

The table lists this clone with many counts. Read sequence stops 3 residues before the CDR3 end, and the germline J gene provides the missing end. The chain recombines TRBV7-2 with TRBJ2-7; 8 bases align to TRBD2. The V segment lost 3 bases and the J segment 0 bases; nucleotides outside the gene matches: 1. CDR1 SGHTA and CDR2 FQGNSA come from the germline V gene. The length of the CDR3 is 14 residues. This CDR3 is CASSFSGTSYEQYF. The covered CDR3 bases are TGTGCCAGCAGCTTTAGCGGGACCTCCTACGAG.

Ten or more counts support this clone. A junction boundary mismatches the germline segment, possibly from a read error. The DNA read from the CDR3 is TGCGCCAGCAGCCAAGATCGGGGTGGAAACACC. Encoded protein: CASSQDRGGNT. The CDR3 in full is CASSQDRGGNTIYF. The rearrangement joins TRBV4-2 to TRBJ1-3; no clear D gene. The read finishes 3 residues shy of the CDR3 end, and the germline J gene is used to complete it. This CDR3 is built from 14 residues. Germline CDR1 and CDR2: LGHNA and YNFKEQ.

This clone was counted only a few times. The CDR3 end is not reached by the read, which stops 3 residues before it; the germline J gene fills it in. The chain links TRBV7-9 to TRBJ2-7; 7 nucleotides agree with TRBD1. V lost 5 bases, J lost 6 bases, and 10 bases stayed unmatched. The CDR3 has 14 amino acids. Germline assignment: CDR1 SEHNR and CDR2 FQNEAQ (reference sequence). The CDR3 loop reads CASSLNRGRGEQYF. Incomplete CDR3 DNA: TGTGCCAGCAGCCTGAACAGGGGAAGGGGCGAG.

This clone appeared many times. The read comes to an end 3 residues before the CDR3 does, leaving the germline J gene to fill in the end. The genes are TRBV5-6 and TRBJ2-7; D is uncertain. The CDR3 is 13 amino acids. V dropped 0 bases and J dropped 1 base, with 5 bases sitting between them. Germline CDR1 is SGHDT and CDR2 is YYEEEE. Partial CDR3 DNA: TGTGCCAGCAGCTTGGACGGGTCCTACGAG. Translation: CASSLDGSYE. In full, the CDR3 reads CASSLDGSYEQYF.

This clone was seen many times. Read coverage stops 3 residues before the CDR3 terminus; the germline J gene supplies the remainder. The V call is TRBV20-1, the J call TRBJ2-1; 9 positions agree with TRBD1. Germline CDR1 and CDR2: DFQATT and SNEGSKA (reference sequence). The CDR3 covers 14 residues. V shed 5 bases and J 8 bases; nucleotides not matched to a gene: 10. The CDR3 sequence: CSAPLTGGRDEQFF. The CDR3 bases that were read are TGCAGTGCTCCCTTAACAGGGGGCAGGGATGAG.

This clone has at least ten counts. The observed sequence ends 3 residues before the CDR3 terminus, with the missing tail filled in from the germline J gene. The rearrangement links TRBV7-9 to TRBJ2-5; tentative D call: TRBD1 (7 bases). CDR1 is SEHNR and CDR2 is FQNEAQ in the germline V gene (reference sequence). Trimming removed 6 bases at V and 4 bases at J, with 18 bases between. The CDR3 length is 15 residues. The CDR3 sequence: CASRRTGVRGETQYF. CDR3 bases read: TGTGCCAGCAGACGAACAGGGGTGCGGGGAGAGACC.

Many counts were recorded for this clone. With the read ending 3 residues before the CDR3 end, the germline J gene is used to fill in that end. This chain joins TRBV5-8 and TRBJ2-4, with D uncertain. Trimming took 6 bases from V and 9 from J, leaving 7 bases between them. Germline-derived CDR1 and CDR2 are SGHTS and YDEGEE. The CDR3 spans 10 residues. The CDR3 loop reads CASTRLIQYF. The CDR3 DNA, read in part, is TGTGCCAGCACCCGTCTCATT.

There are many counts of this clone. The read terminates 3 residues before the CDR3 end, so the remaining end is supplied by the germline J gene. This chain connects TRBV6-2 or TRBV6-3 to TRBJ1-1, with D hard to call. Germline V gene lookup returns CDR1 MNHEY and CDR2 SVGEGT. The germline V and J ends were trimmed by 10 bases and 4 bases, with 22 bases remaining between them. The CDR3 length is 15 residues. CDR3: CATRRRVGGGTEAFF. The sequenced part of the CDR3 DNA is TGTGCCACCCGGAGGAGGGTGGGTGGAGGCACTGAA.

Comment on this clone: Read sequence stops 3 residues before the CDR3 end, and the germline J gene provides the missing end. The J gene is TRBJ2-1, the V gene TRBV19, with 8 bases lining up with TRBD2. The CDR3 has 14 amino acids. The germline V gene encodes CDR1 LNHDA and CDR2 SQIVND (reference sequence). J was trimmed by 6 bases and V by 3 bases; bases with no gene match: 4. The CDR3 reads CASSMRRGANEQFF. Incomplete CDR3 DNA: TGTGCCAGTAGTATGAGGCGGGGGGCCAATGAG.

As for this clone: One end of the junction is discordant with germline, which a read error may explain. The read terminates 3 residues ahead of where the CDR3 ends, so the germline J gene completes it. This chain uses TRBV2 with TRBJ2-7; D is ambiguous. CDR1 is SNHLY, CDR2 FYNNEI, per germline. This CDR3 has 17 residues. The CDR3 bases that were read are TGTGCCAGCAGCAAAACCCATTCTGGGCCACTCTCCTCCGAG. As protein: CASSKTHSGPLSSE. The whole CDR3 is CASSKTHSGPLSSEQYF.

This clone was observed at least ten times. The CDR3 loop is CASDSSTGGGGGYTF. CDR3 bases read: TGTGCCAGCGATTCATCCACAGGGGGCGGGGGTGGC. This chain joins TRBV13 and TRBJ1-2; TRBD1 matches at 9 bases. The read gets to within 3 residues of the CDR3 end, and the germline J gene fills in the rest. Germline assignment: CDR1 PRHDT and CDR2 FYEKMQ (reference sequence). V dropped 8 bases and J dropped 7; count of bases not matched to a gene: 14. The CDR3 covers 15 residues.

The sample holds many counts of this clone. The missing CDR3 end, 3 residues past where the read stops, is filled in from the germline J gene. The chain joins TRBV19 to TRBJ2-6, with D possibly TRBD1 on 6 matching bases. The V end lost 0 bases, the J end lost 0 bases, and 21 bases lay between the germline ends. Germline V gene lookup returns CDR1 LNHDA and CDR2 SQIVND (reference sequence). This CDR3 has 21 residues. The CDR3 is CASSIDLGAYRADSGANVLTF. CDR3 bases read: TGTGCCAGTAGTATAGATCTGGGGGCCTACAGGGCTGACTCTGGGGCCAACGTC.

This clone was detected ten times or more. The observed sequence ends 3 residues before the CDR3 terminus, with the missing tail filled in from the germline J gene. V gene TRBV7-9 combines with J gene TRBJ1-6; 9 bases align to TRBD1. Germline V gene data show CDR1 as SEHNR and CDR2 as FQNEAQ (reference sequence). The CDR3 extends over 15 amino acids. J gave up 7 bases and V 5 bases, and 6 bases lay outside the gene matches. The CDR3 is CASSPETGGNSPLHF. The part of the CDR3 DNA that was read is TGTGCCAGCAGCCCGGAGACAGGGGGGAATTCACCC. Filled out from reference TRBV7-9 and TRBJ1-6, the complete variable domain reads DTGVSQNPRHKITKRGQNVTFRCDPISEHNRLYWYRQTLGQGPEFLTYFQNEAQLEKSRLLSDRFSAERPKGSFSTLEIQRTEQGDSAMYLCASSPETGGNSPLHFGNGTRLTVT.

This clone was observed many times. The read is 3 residues too short to cover the CDR3 end, so that end is filled in from the germline J gene. This chain connects TRBV5-4 to TRBJ1-1; D unclear. CDR3 length: 13 residues. CDR1 and CDR2 (germline): SGHNT, YYREEE (reference sequence). Between the trimmed V and J ends, which lost 4 bases and 0 bases, there was a span of 7 bases. The CDR3 protein is CASSDWMNTEAFF. The sequenced CDR3 bases are TGTGCCAGCAGCGACTGGATGAACACTGAA.

This clone appeared many times. The CDR3 is cut off 3 residues early in the read; its end comes from the germline J gene. This sequence joins TRBV2 and TRBJ1-2; weak D call: TRBD1 (5 bases). Trimming removed 8 bases at V and 4 bases at J, with 23 bases between. This CDR3 contains 16 residues. Looked up from germline, CDR1 is SNHLY and CDR2 is FYNNEI. CDR3 region: CASFGRQPNFVYGYTF. The part of the CDR3 DNA that was read is TGTGCCAGCTTCGGAAGACAGCCCAATTTCGTCTATGGC. The full variable domain, with the rest looked up from reference TRBV2 and TRBJ1-2, is EPEVTQTPSHQVTQMGQEVILRCVPISNHLYFYWYRQILGQKVEFLVSFYNNEISEKSEIFDDQFSVERPDGSNFTLKIRSTKLEDSAMYFCASFGRQPNFVYGYTFGSGTRLTVV.

This clone came up many times. The CDR3 is cut off 3 residues early in the read; its end comes from the germline J gene. This sequence joins TRBV19 and TRBJ1-2; D remains unclear. Germline V gene lookup returns CDR1 LNHDA and CDR2 SQIVND (reference sequence). Deletions cut 3 bases from V and 1 base from J, with 6 bases between. The CDR3 loop spans 13 amino acids. CDR3 bases read: TGTGCCAGTAGTATTAGCCTTAACTATGGC. This sequence encodes CASSISLNYG. The whole CDR3 reads CASSISLNYGYTF.

Points on this clone: The read finishes 3 residues shy of the CDR3 end, and the germline J gene is used to complete it. This rearrangement joins TRBV5-6 to TRBJ1-1; tentative D call: TRBD1 (5 bases). Germline V CDR1 and CDR2: SGHDT, YYEEEE. The CDR3 runs to 14 residues. The V end lost 4 bases, the J end lost 1 base, and 11 bases lay between the germline ends. CDR3 region: CASSPGGRNTEAFF. CDR3 bases read: TGTGCCAGCAGCCCCGGGGGTAGGAACACTGAA.

Ten or more counts support this clone. The read ends 3 residues shy of where the CDR3 ends; the end is completed using the germline J gene. The rearrangement links TRBV7-8 to TRBJ2-7, with D possibly matching TRBD1 (5 bases). The germline V gene encodes CDR1 SGHVS and CDR2 FQNEAQ. CDR3 size: 13 residues. V lost 5 bases and J 4 bases, leaving 12 bases between the germline ends. CDR3 sequence reads: CASSLLTAYEQYF. Incomplete CDR3 DNA: TGTGCCAGCAGCCTTCTGACAGCGTACGAG.

This clone showed up many times. The CDR3 goes on 3 residues after the read ends, and that part is filled in from the germline J gene. V and J are TRBV5-1 and TRBJ2-5; TRBD2 aligns across 7 bases. Trimming at V came to 5 bases and at J to 2 bases, leaving 12 bases not matched to a gene. This CDR3 comprises 16 residues. Germline CDR1 SGHRS, CDR2 YFSETQ. CDR3 DNA (partial): TGCGCCAGCAGACAATGGGCGGGAGACTCGCAAGAGACC. It specifies CASRQWAGDSQET. The whole CDR3 protein reads CASRQWAGDSQETQYF.

This clone has ten or more counts. The CDR3 goes on 3 residues after the read ends, and that part is filled in from the germline J gene. J is TRBJ2-1 and V is TRBV7-8; 9 bases align to TRBD2. Germline lookup yields CDR1 SGHVS and CDR2 FQNEAQ. V dropped 2 bases and J dropped 5; count of bases not matched to a gene: 4. This CDR3 has 15 residues. This CDR3 reads CASSLLAGRDNEQFF. The CDR3 DNA, read in part, is TGTGCCAGCAGCTTACTAGCGGGAAGAGACAATGAG.

At least ten counts were recorded for this clone. The read terminates 3 residues before the CDR3 end, so the remaining end is supplied by the germline J gene. The sample contains more than one DNA sequence encoding this CDR3. The rearrangement joins TRBV19 to TRBJ1-1; D remains unclear. This CDR3 has 13 residues. Germline V lookup: CDR1 LNHDA, CDR2 SQIVND (reference sequence). Trimming took 1 base from V and 4 from J, leaving 7 bases between them. The CDR3 DNA, read in part, is TGTGCCAGTAGTATAGGCGGATTCACTGAA. It is translated as CASSIGGFTE. The entire CDR3 reads CASSIGGFTEAFF.